Each of the 21 T cell receptor beta chains below was sequenced from the same sample in a study of technical replicates of blood from a handful of donors. Profiled with immunoSEQ multiplex PCR; TCRdb holds only in-frame clones, not every one. The sample records roughly 68,000 clones, about 90% being singletons. The sample was T cells isolated from PBMCs. All receptors derive from a human donor in good health.

The CDR3 coding sequence is TGTGCCAGCAGCTTAGCGGGAACTATAGAGACCCAGTACTTC. Protein sequence: CASSLAGTIETQYF. This chain uses TRBV11-2 with TRBJ2-5; perhaps TRBD2 as D (5 bases). Trimming removed 1 base from V and 4 bases from J, with 10 bases in between. Germline assignment: CDR1 SGHAT and CDR2 FQNNGV. CDR3 length: 14 residues.

The chain uses TRBV4-1 and TRBJ2-5; 13 nucleotides line up with TRBD2. The CDR3 runs to 17 residues. Trimming removed 3 bases from V and 3 bases from J; junction bases left unmatched: 7. Germline-derived CDR1 and CDR2 are MGHRA and YSYEKL. As DNA, the CDR3 is TGCGCCAGCAGCCAGGGTTCTGGACTAGCGGGAGAAGAGACCCAGTACTTC. Its protein product is CASSQGSGLAGEETQYF.

A remark on this clone: Additional DNA sequences in this sample encode the identical CDR3. The chain recombines TRBV7-2 with TRBJ2-1; TRBD2 aligns across 7 bases. The CDR3 totals 15 residues. CDR1 and CDR2 (germline): SGHTA, FQGNSA. V was clipped by 0 bases and J by 2 bases; unmatched bases: 1. The CDR3 coding sequence is TGTGCCAGCAGCTTAGCGGGAGGGCCCTACAATGAGCAGTTCTTC. It yields the protein CASSLAGGPYNEQFF.

The gene calls are TRBV7-2 and TRBJ1-1; perhaps TRBD1 as D (5 bases). V was clipped by 3 bases and J by 7 bases, with 15 bases between them. CDR1 is SGHTA, CDR2 FQGNSA, per germline. This CDR3 is 14 amino acids long. The CDR3 region is CASSLVGQGNEAFF. The CDR3 nucleotides are TGTGCCAGCAGCTTGGTCGGGCAGGGAAATGAAGCTTTCTTT. Together with reference TRBV7-2 and TRBJ1-1, the CDR3 gives the full variable domain: GAGVSQSPSNKVTEKGKDVELRCDPISGHTALYWYRQSLGQGLEFLIYFQGNSAPDKSGLPSDRFSAERTGGSVSTLTIQRTQQEDSAVYLCASSLVGQGNEAFFGQGTRLTVV.

J is TRBJ2-1 and V is TRBV9; 8 bases align to TRBD2. Losses at the gene ends were 2 bases for V and 5 bases for J; bases not matched to a gene: 12. The CDR3 loop spans 17 amino acids. Germline loops: CDR1 SGDLS, CDR2 YYNGEE. The CDR3 region has the DNA TGTGCCAGCAGCGTTTTGGGTAGCGGGATGGGCCACAATGAGCAGTTCTTC. This gives the protein CASSVLGSGMGHNEQFF.

The chain carries TRBV5-5 and TRBJ1-1, with D maybe TRBD1 (5 bases). This CDR3 region has 12 residues. CDR1 and CDR2 (germline): SGHKS, YYEKEE (reference sequence). Trimming left V 4 bases short and J 6 bases short, with 10 bases between. The CDR3 sequence is CASSLQGPEAFF. CDR3 bases: TGTGCCAGCAGCCTTCAGGGTCCTGAAGCTTTCTTT.

This rearrangement joins TRBV14 to TRBJ2-7; 7 nucleotides match TRBD2. Germline V CDR1 and CDR2: SGHDN, FVKESK. Trimming took 5 bases from V and 2 from J; bases not matched to a gene: 6. This CDR3 has 14 residues. The CDR3 region has the DNA TGTGCCAGCAGCTATGAAGCGGGACCCTACGAGCAGTACTTC. Translation: CASSYEAGPYEQYF.

This rearrangement joins TRBV5-1 to TRBJ2-3, with 10 bases aligning to TRBD2. Germline V gene lookup returns CDR1 SGHRS and CDR2 YFSETQ. There are 15 residues in the CDR3. The ends lost 5 bases at V and 4 bases at J; junction bases unmatched: 7. In DNA form, the CDR3 reads TGCGCCAGCAGTCCGACTAGCGGGCCATCAGATACGCAGTATTTT. The encoded protein is CASSPTSGPSDTQYF.

The J gene is TRBJ1-3, the V gene TRBV30; D gene unclear. CDR3 length equals 14 residues. Germline V CDR1 and CDR2: GTSNPN, SVGIG (reference sequence). V was shortened by 5 bases and J by 0 bases, with 11 bases between the two germline ends. The CDR3 reads CAWGTGSSGNTIYF. Written as DNA, the CDR3 is TGTGCCTGGGGAACGGGGAGCTCTGGAAACACCATATATTTT.

The V gene is TRBV5-6, the J gene TRBJ1-3; 8 bases map to TRBD1. V was clipped by 6 bases and J by 4 bases; unmatched bases: 6. The germline V gene encodes CDR1 SGHDT and CDR2 YYEEEE. This CDR3 is 14 amino acids long. The CDR3 DNA reads as TGTGCCAGCACCGTGGGACAGGCGGGAAACACCATATATTTT. This gives the protein CASTVGQAGNTIYF.

This chain joins TRBV27 and TRBJ1-1; no reliable D call. Germline V gene sequence: CDR1 MNHEY, CDR2 SMNVEV (reference sequence). The CDR3 has 13 amino acids. V gave up 3 bases and J gave up 1 base, with 6 bases separating them. Here the CDR3 DNA reads TGTGCCAGCAGTTTTCAGTGGAACACTGAAGCTTTCTTT. The encoded protein is CASSFQWNTEAFF.

The rearrangement uses TRBV2 and TRBJ1-2; D may be TRBD1 (5 bases). The CDR3 runs to 14 residues. V was shortened by 5 bases and J by 1 base, with 11 bases between the two germline ends. In germline, CDR1 is SNHLY, CDR2 FYNNEI. The CDR3: CASSFDSNNYGYTF. CDR3 DNA: TGTGCCAGCAGTTTTGACAGTAATAACTATGGCTACACCTTC.

This clone was seen just once. A junction end diverges from the germline sequence, so it may reflect a read error. The chain employs TRBV9 and TRBJ2-1, with TRBD2 identical over 7 bases. Germline V gene data show CDR1 as SGDLS and CDR2 as YYNGEE. This CDR3 has 17 amino acids. DNA for the CDR3: TGTGCCAGCAGCGTAGGGCCAGGACTAGGCTCCTTCAATGAGCAGTTCTTC. Protein: CASSVGPGLGSFNEQFF.

The gene calls are TRBV7-2 and TRBJ2-7; TRBD1 is a possible D gene (6 bases). V was pared by 5 bases and J by 3 bases, with 8 bases between. Germline V lookup: CDR1 SGHTA, CDR2 FQGNSA. This CDR3 contains 12 residues. The CDR3 nucleotides read TGTGCCAGCAGCCTGACAGGCTACGAGCAGTACTTC. Translated, it gives CASSLTGYEQYF.

The rearrangement links TRBV25-1 to TRBJ2-5; possible D gene TRBD1, 5 bases. Germline V CDR1 and CDR2: MGHDK, SYGVNS. The germline V and J ends were trimmed by 7 bases and 3 bases, with 9 bases remaining between them. This CDR3 region has 12 residues. The CDR3 sequence: CASNNRKETQYF. The CDR3 DNA sequence: TGTGCCAGCAATAACAGGAAAGAGACCCAGTACTTC.

The V gene is TRBV9, the J gene TRBJ2-2, with D perhaps TRBD2 (5 bases). V lost 1 base to trimming and J lost 2 bases, with 12 bases between them. Germline CDR1 and CDR2: SGDLS and YYNGEE. The CDR3 runs 16 residues. CDR3 DNA: TGTGCCAGCAGCGTAACGGGAACCCTAAACACCGGGGAGCTGTTTTTT. Its translation is CASSVTGTLNTGELFF. Full variable domain (missing parts from reference TRBV9 and TRBJ2-2): DSGVTQTPKHLITATGQRVTLRCSPRSGDLSVYWYQQSLDQGLQFLIQYYNGEERAKGNILERFSAQQFPDLHSELNLSSLELGDSALYFCASSVTGTLNTGELFFGEGSRLTVL.

The chain has TRBV11-3 and TRBJ2-7; possibly TRBD1 for D (6 bases). V lost 0 bases and J lost 4, with 16 bases in between. The germline V gene encodes CDR1 SGHNT and CDR2 YENEEA. The CDR3 length is 16 residues. As DNA, the CDR3 is TGTGCCAGCAGCTTAGAATTGCCGGGACACCTATACGAGCAGTACTTC. This codes for CASSLELPGHLYEQYF. Full variable domain (remainder filled in from reference TRBV11-3 and TRBJ2-7): EAGVVQSPRYKIIEKKQPVAFWCNPISGHNTLYWYLQNLGQGPELLIRYENEEAVDDSQLPKDRFSAERLKGVDSTLKIQPAELGDSAVYLCASSLELPGHLYEQYFGPGTRLTVT.

The chain couples TRBV5-1 to TRBJ2-1; 9 bases match TRBD1. Germline CDR1 and CDR2: SGHRS and YFSETQ. The J segment lost 4 bases and the V segment lost 2 bases, leaving 4 bases of the junction unmatched. The length of the CDR3 is 15 residues. CDR3 in DNA: TGCGCCAGCAGCTTAGGGACAGGGAAATACAATGAGCAGTTCTTC. It is translated as CASSLGTGKYNEQFF.

V gene TRBV7-9 combines with J gene TRBJ2-1; 9 nucleotides align to TRBD1. The CDR3 covers 19 residues. Germline CDR1 reads SEHNR; CDR2 reads FQNEAQ (reference sequence). The ends lost 3 bases at V and 3 bases at J; junction bases unmatched: 15. The CDR3 nucleotides are TGTGCCAGCAGCTTCGTCATCATGACGGACAGGGGATTCTACAATGAGCAGTTCTTC. This translates into CASSFVIMTDRGFYNEQFF.

The chain is built from TRBV30 and TRBJ2-7; possibly TRBD2 for D (6 bases). This CDR3 has 15 residues. Deletions cut 3 bases from V and 7 bases from J, with 22 bases between. Germline CDR1 GTSNPN, CDR2 SVGIG (reference sequence). The CDR3 protein is CAWRYSGPTRGEQYF. The CDR3 DNA follows: TGTGCCTGGAGATACAGCGGGCCAACACGGGGGGAGCAGTACTTC.

The gene calls are TRBV6-5 and TRBJ2-2; no clear D gene. With 4 bases removed from V and 6 bases from J, the gap between germline ends came to 9 bases. Germline V gene lookup returns CDR1 MNHEY and CDR2 SVGAGI. This CDR3 contains 13 residues. This chain's CDR3 is CASSSLNPGELFF. The CDR3 coding sequence is TGTGCCAGCAGTTCCTTAAATCCCGGGGAGCTGTTTTTT.